The subject of this entry is one TCR beta chain. No antigen is known for it. Nothing much larger sits one base from this clone, and base qualities are not available. V loses 3 bases of germline sequence and J loses 8 bases, and the interval between the two ends is 19 bases. Taken from cysteine to phenylalanine, the CDR3 has 16 residues. The entry retains the CDR3 DNA only, 48 bases that are in frame from base 1. CDR1 and CDR2 are drawn from the germline V gene (reference sequence): LNHDA, SQIVND. The data derive from a study of T cell responses to AZD1222 COVID-19 vaccine (dated by TCRdb to about 2021). At the level of the whole study: AZD1222 recipients whose second dose came at about 4 weeks and those whose second dose came at about 12 weeks were combined into one group, since spike-specific TCR depth and breadth did not differ between the two schedules. A total of 233 trial participants underwent TCR sequencing, of whom about 210 received two doses of AZD1222 and 26 received two doses of the MenACWY control vaccine. Trial participants were enrolled by age into 18-55, 56-69 and 70-plus year subgroups, with around 140, 26 and 57 TCR-sequenced participants respectively. Results the study describes overall, beyond this receptor: Conclusions about previously exposed vaccinees are limited, since just 5 or 6 AZD1222 recipients were seropositive for SARS-CoV-2 at baseline. A significant rise in spike-specific TCR breadth and depth was observed after two AZD1222 doses relative to day 0 and relative to MenACWY recipients. Reportedly, close to half of the unique spike-specific TCRs recognized epitopes lying outside the regions that are mutated in the B.1.351 and B.1.1.7 variants. In the small 56-69-year group, the increase in depth fell short of significance, most likely because of low power. Participants were mostly white British, with more females than males. The authors suggested clonal diversity may have been underestimated. Vaccine-associated CD4 TCRs spanned the whole spike protein, with dominant responses in regions 160-218 and 743-854. Because no samples from the day 14 peak response were available, repertoires could be characterized only after the peak T cell response.

The sample's time point, from its label and the paper: baseline before first vaccination. Vaccinee samples came from UK trials COV001 and COV002, including a single-blind randomized controlled phase 2/3 trial of AZD1222 (ChAdOx1 nCoV-19) in healthy adults. For TCRbeta chain sequencing, PBMC samples from trial participants were taken at day 0 and at day 28 after the second dose. The CDR3 regions of human TCRbeta chains were analyzed by immunosequencing. The paper's data handling went like this. Repertoire TCRs were checked for matches against a reference library of SARS-CoV-2-specific TCRs that had been generated using the MIRA antigen-specificity platform. Breadth was defined as the fraction of unique TCRs that were SARS-CoV-2-associated, and depth was defined as the fraction of total T cells that were SARS-CoV-2-associated. Using the MIRA data, every spike-specific TCR was mapped to the spike region that the TCR reacted to and assigned to either a CD4 or a CD8 class. Log10-transformed breadth and depth values were compared by one-way ANOVA with Sidak's multiple comparisons tests. The table was pulled from immuneACCESS by TCRdb, which kept in-frame rearrangements only. Such tables lose some clones; where checked, under half of the loss comes from unresolved V genes, and the rest has no known cause. Clonal size and the V and J genes are those of that table, whereas D and trimming came from the DNA. In this sample the table shows roughly 82,000 clones, approximately 85% of which occur a single time. The ten top clones hold less than 15% of the sample.

Sequenced here: peripheral blood, sampled on day 0 of AZD1222 vaccination. The rearranged segments are TRBV19 and TRBJ1-4; D gene: possibly TRBD1, on 6 matching bases. The sequence came from an adult in good health. The CDR3 here reads CASSITPGGAEEKLFF. The DNA is TGTGCCAGTAGTATCACTCCGGGGGGCGCAGAGGAAAAACTGTTTTTT.